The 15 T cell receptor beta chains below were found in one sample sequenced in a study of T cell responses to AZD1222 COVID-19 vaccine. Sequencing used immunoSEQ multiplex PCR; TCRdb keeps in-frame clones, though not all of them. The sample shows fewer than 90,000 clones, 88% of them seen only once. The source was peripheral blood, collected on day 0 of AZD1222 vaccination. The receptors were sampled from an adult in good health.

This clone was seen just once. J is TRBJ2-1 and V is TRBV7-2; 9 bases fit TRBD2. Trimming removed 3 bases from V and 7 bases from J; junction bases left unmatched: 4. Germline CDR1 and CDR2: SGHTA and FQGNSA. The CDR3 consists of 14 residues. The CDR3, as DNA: TGTGCCAGCAGCTTTAGCGGGAGATGGAATGAGCAGTTCTTC. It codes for CASSFSGRWNEQFF.

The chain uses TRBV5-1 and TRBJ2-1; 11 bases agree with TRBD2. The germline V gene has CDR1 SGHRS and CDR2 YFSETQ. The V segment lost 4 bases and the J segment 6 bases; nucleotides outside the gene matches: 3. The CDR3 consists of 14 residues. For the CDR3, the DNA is TGCGCCAGCAGCGGTAGCGGGAGGGCCAATGAGCAGTTCTTC. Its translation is CASSGSGRANEQFF.

The CDR3 DNA sequence: TGTGCCAGCAGACAAGGGGGGACTAGTCTAGATGAGCAGTTCTTC. Translation: CASRQGGTSLDEQFF. This chain joins TRBV7-9 and TRBJ2-1; 8 bases are a match to TRBD2. The germline V gene encodes CDR1 SEHNR and CDR2 FQNEAQ (reference sequence). V was pared by 6 bases and J by 8 bases, with 12 bases of the junction left unmatched. The CDR3 runs 15 residues.

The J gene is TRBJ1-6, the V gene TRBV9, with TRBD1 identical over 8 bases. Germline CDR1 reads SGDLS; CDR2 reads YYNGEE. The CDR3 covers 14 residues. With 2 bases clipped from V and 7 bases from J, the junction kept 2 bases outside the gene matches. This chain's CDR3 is CASSVTGGNSPLHF. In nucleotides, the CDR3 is TGTGCCAGCAGCGTTACAGGGGGGAATTCACCCCTCCACTTT.

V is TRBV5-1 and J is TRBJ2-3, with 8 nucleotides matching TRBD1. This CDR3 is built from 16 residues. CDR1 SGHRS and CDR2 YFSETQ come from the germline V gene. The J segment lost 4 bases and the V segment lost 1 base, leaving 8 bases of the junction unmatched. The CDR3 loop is CASSLFGTGGSDTQYF. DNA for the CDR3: TGCGCCAGCAGCTTGTTCGGGACAGGAGGTTCAGATACGCAGTATTTT.

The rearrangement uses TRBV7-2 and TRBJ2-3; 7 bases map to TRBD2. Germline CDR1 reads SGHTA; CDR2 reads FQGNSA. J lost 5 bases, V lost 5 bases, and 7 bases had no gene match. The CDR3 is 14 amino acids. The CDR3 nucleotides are TGTGCCAGCAGCCCCGGCTGGGGGGGAGATACGCAGTATTTT. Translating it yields CASSPGWGGDTQYF.

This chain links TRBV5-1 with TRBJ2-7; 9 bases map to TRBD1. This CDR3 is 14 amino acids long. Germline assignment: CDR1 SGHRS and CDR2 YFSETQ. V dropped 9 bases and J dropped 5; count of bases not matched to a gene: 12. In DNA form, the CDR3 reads TGCGCCACCAGGAGGGGACAGGGTCTCGACGAGCAGTACTTC. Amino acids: CATRRGQGLDEQYF.

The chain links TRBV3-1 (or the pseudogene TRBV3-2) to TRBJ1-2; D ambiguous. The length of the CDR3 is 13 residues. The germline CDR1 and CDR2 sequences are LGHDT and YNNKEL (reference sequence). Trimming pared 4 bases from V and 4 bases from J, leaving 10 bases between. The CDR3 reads CASSLGESYGYTF. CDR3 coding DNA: TGTGCCAGCAGCCTTGGCGAGTCCTATGGCTACACCTTC.

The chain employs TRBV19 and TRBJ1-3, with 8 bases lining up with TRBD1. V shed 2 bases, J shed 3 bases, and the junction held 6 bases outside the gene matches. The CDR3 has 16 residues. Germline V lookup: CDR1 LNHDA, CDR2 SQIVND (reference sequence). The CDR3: CASSIRPGGVGNTIYF. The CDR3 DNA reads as TGTGCCAGTAGTATACGGCCAGGGGGCGTTGGAAACACCATATATTTT.

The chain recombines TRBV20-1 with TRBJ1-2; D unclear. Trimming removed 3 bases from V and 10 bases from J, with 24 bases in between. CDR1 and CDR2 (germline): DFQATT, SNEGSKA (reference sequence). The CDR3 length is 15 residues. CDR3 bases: TGCAGTGCTAGTGCAGCGTTGAACGGTGGGGAGGCCTACACCTTC. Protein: CSASAALNGGEAYTF.

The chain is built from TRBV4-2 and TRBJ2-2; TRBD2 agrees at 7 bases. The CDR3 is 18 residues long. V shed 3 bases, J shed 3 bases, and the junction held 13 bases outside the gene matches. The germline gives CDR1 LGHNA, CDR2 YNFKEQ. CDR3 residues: CASSHPHGGGPDTGELFF. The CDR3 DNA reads TGTGCCAGCAGCCACCCCCACGGGGGAGGGCCGGACACCGGGGAGCTGTTTTTT.

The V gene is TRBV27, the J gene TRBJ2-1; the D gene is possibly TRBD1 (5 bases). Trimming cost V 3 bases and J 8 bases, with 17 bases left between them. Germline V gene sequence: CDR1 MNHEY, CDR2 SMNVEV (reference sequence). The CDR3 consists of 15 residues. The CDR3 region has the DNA TGTGCCAGCAGTTTGGGGCAGTCGGACCTTGATGAGCAGTTCTTC. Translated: CASSLGQSDLDEQFF.

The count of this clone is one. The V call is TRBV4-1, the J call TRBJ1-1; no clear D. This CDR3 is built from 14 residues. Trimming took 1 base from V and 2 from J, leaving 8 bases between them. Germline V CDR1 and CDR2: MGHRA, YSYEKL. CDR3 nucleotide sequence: TGCGCCAGCAGCCAAGGGACGGCCAACACTGAAGCTTTCTTT. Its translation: CASSQGTANTEAFF.

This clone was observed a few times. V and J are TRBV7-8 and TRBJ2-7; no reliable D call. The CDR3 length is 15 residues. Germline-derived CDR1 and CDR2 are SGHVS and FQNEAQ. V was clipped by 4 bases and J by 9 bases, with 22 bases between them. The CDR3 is CASSSDRREHLGQYV. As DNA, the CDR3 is TGTGCCAGCAGCTCCGACCGTAGGGAACACCTGGGGCAGTACGTC.

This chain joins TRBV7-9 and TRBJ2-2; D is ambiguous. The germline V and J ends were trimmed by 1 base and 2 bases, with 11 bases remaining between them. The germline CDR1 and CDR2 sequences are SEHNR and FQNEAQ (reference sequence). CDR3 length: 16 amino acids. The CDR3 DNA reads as TGTGCCAGCAGCTTAGTAGGGTACACAAACACCGGGGAGCTGTTTTTT. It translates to CASSLVGYTNTGELFF.